This TCR beta chain is drawn from a study of blood T cell repertoires in COVID-19. In the source study's methods: It was from reference gene primer amplification that nucleated cell counts were estimated. Data came from immunoSEQ multiplex PCR; TCRdb stores just in-frame clones and leaves some out. V and J calls and clone size come straight from that table; D and trimming were deduced from the DNA. The table includes roughly 150,000 clones, roughly 80% detected once. Germline CDR1 and CDR2: SGHRS and YFSETQ. V lost 4 bases and J lost 2; bases outside the gene matches: 7. The CDR3 length is 16 residues.

This chain uses TRBV5-1 with TRBJ1-2; 11 bases agree with TRBD1. This receptor was taken from a woman aged 40 to 50 with acute COVID-19. Sequenced sample: PBMCs or T cells enriched from blood (not recorded which). CDR3 DNA sequence: TGCGCCAGCAGCCCAAGGACAGGGGGCTTCAACTATGGCTACACCTTC. As protein: CASSPRTGGFNYGYTF. Supplemented by reference TRBV5-1 and TRBJ1-2, the full variable domain reads KAGVTQTPRYLIKTRGQQVTLSCSPISGHRSVSWYQQTPGQGLQFLFEYFSETQRNKGNFPGRFSGRQFSNSRSEMNVSTLELGDSALYLCASSPRTGGFNYGYTFGSGTRLTVV.